The next 23 T cell receptor beta chains were all read from a single sample in a study of shared clonotypes between healthy human individuals. Assay used: immunoSEQ multiplex PCR; TCRdb lists only in-frame clones, some missing. The data show around 2.5 million clones, roughly 93% seen once. The sequencing input was naive CD4+ T cells from PBMCs. Subset specified: CD45RA+ positively selected. The receptors shown here come from a man between 18 and 35 years old in good health. Some clones in this sample may be carry-over from other donors' samples.

The chain joins TRBV28 to TRBJ1-1; D unclear. This CDR3 contains 13 residues. Trimming shortened V by 1 base and J by 6 bases, and 9 bases separated the two germline ends. Germline V gene data show CDR1 as MDHEN and CDR2 as SYDVKM. The CDR3 bases are TGTGCCAGCAGTTTATCGGATATCCCTGAAGCTTTCTTT. The encoded protein is CASSLSDIPEAFF.

The chain employs TRBV7-2 and TRBJ1-5; TRBD1 matches at 8 bases. This CDR3 contains 14 residues. Germline V CDR1 and CDR2: SGHTA, FQGNSA. Losses at the gene ends were 1 base for V and 8 bases for J; bases not matched to a gene: 4. CDR3 residues: CASSLVGQGEPQHF. The CDR3 DNA follows: TGTGCCAGCAGCTTAGTTGGACAGGGAGAGCCCCAGCATTTT. Based on the CDR3 plus reference TRBV7-2 and TRBJ1-5, the full variable domain is GAGVSQSPSNKVTEKGKDVELRCDPISGHTALYWYRQSLGQGLEFLIYFQGNSAPDKSGLPSDRFSAERTGGSVSTLTIQRTQQEDSAVYLCASSLVGQGEPQHFGDGTRLSIL.

The V call is TRBV28, the J call TRBJ2-7; TRBD2 agrees at 13 bases. The V and J ends lost 6 bases and 7 bases, in that order; junction bases with no gene match: 6. CDR1 is MDHEN and CDR2 is SYDVKM in the germline V gene. The CDR3 spans 14 residues. The CDR3 loop reads CASRPVGLAGEQYF. CDR3 in DNA: TGTGCCAGCAGGCCCGTGGGACTAGCGGGGGAGCAGTACTTC.

The V and J genes are TRBV6-5 and TRBJ2-7; perhaps D is TRBD1 or TRBD2 (5 bases each). Trimming left V 3 bases short and J 2 bases short, with 11 bases between. Germline V gene sequence: CDR1 MNHEY, CDR2 SVGAGI. The CDR3 has 14 residues. The CDR3 DNA is TGTGCCAGCAGTTATGGGACCTTCACCTACGAGCAGTACTTC. This gives the protein CASSYGTFTYEQYF.

The V and J genes are TRBV11-2 and TRBJ2-7; TRBD2 matches 8 bases. Germline values: CDR1 SGHAT, CDR2 FQNNGV. The V gene end was trimmed by 4 bases and the J gene end by 2 bases; junction bases not matched to a gene: 7. CDR3 length equals 15 residues. The CDR3 bases are TGTGCCAGCAGCTACAGCGGGAGCCCCCCCTACGAGCAGTACTTC. Protein product: CASSYSGSPPYEQYF.

The chain joins TRBV27 to TRBJ1-2, with 9 positions matching TRBD1. Per the germline V gene, CDR1 is MNHEY and CDR2 is SMNVEV (reference sequence). The junction had 10 bases not matched to a gene; V was cut back by 6 bases and J by 2 bases. This CDR3 is built from 16 residues. The CDR3 spells CASRVLGTGKNYGYTF. CDR3 in DNA: TGTGCCAGCAGAGTACTCGGGACAGGGAAGAACTATGGCTACACCTTC.

The CDR3 coding sequence is TGCAGCGTTCAAGGACTAGCGGGAGGACCCGTTGGAGGCACAGATACGCAGTATTTT. This translates into CSVQGLAGGPVGGTDTQYF. This sequence joins TRBV29-1 and TRBJ2-3; the match to TRBD2 covers 14 bases. This CDR3 has 19 residues. Per the germline V gene, CDR1 is SQVTM and CDR2 is ANQGSEA. Losses at the gene ends were 5 bases for V and 1 base for J; bases not matched to a gene: 14.

The chain combines TRBV5-1 with TRBJ1-2, with D perhaps TRBD1 (5 bases). The length of the CDR3 is 14 residues. Between the trimmed V and J ends, which lost 0 bases and 8 bases, there was a span of 14 bases. Germline V gene sequence: CDR1 SGHRS, CDR2 YFSETQ. This CDR3 is CASSLEAGLQGYTF. For the CDR3, the DNA is TGCGCCAGCAGCTTGGAGGCAGGGCTACAGGGCTACACCTTC.

The chain carries TRBV5-1 and TRBJ2-6; the D gene is possibly TRBD2 (7 bases). Per germline, CDR1 SGHRS and CDR2 YFSETQ. Trimming stripped 3 bases from V and 0 bases from J, with 22 bases between. This CDR3 region has 20 residues. The CDR3 DNA reads as TGCGCCAGCAGCTCGCCAAGGGGGGGTGGCCTTAACTCTGGGGCCAACGTCCTGACTTTC. Amino acid sequence: CASSSPRGGGLNSGANVLTF.

A remark on this clone: This same CDR3 is encoded by further DNA sequences in the sample. The chain carries TRBV18 and TRBJ2-2; D is undetermined. V gave up 3 bases and J gave up 2 bases, with 7 bases separating them. Germline CDR1 and CDR2: KGHSH and LQKENI. CDR3 size: 14 residues. The CDR3 sequence: CASSPSRNTGELFF. The CDR3 coding sequence is TGTGCCAGCTCACCGAGCCGAAACACCGGGGAGCTGTTTTTT.

This chain joins TRBV10-3 and TRBJ2-1, with 9 bases identical to TRBD2. The junction had 2 bases not matched to a gene; V was cut back by 4 bases and J by 1 base. There are 15 residues in the CDR3. Germline V gene sequence: CDR1 ENHRY, CDR2 SYGVKD. CDR3 sequence: CAISASGTSYNEQFF. The CDR3 nucleotides are TGTGCCATCAGTGCTAGCGGGACGTCCTACAATGAGCAGTTCTTC.

The V gene is TRBV6-5, the J gene TRBJ2-3; TRBD2 might be the D (7 bases). V dropped 8 bases and J dropped 5 bases, with 17 bases sitting between them. CDR3 length: 14 residues. Germline assignment: CDR1 MNHEY and CDR2 SVGAGI. CDR3 amino acids: CASRLGGAGDTQYF. CDR3 in DNA: TGTGCCAGCCGACTAGGGGGGGCGGGAGATACGCAGTATTTT.

The chain uses TRBV9 and TRBJ2-5; D remains unclear. V gave up 0 bases and J gave up 2 bases, with 11 bases separating them. The CDR3 spans 15 residues. Germline lookup yields CDR1 SGDLS and CDR2 YYNGEE. The CDR3 loop reads CASSVDAGIQETQYF. As DNA, the CDR3 is TGTGCCAGCAGCGTAGACGCAGGCATACAAGAGACCCAGTACTTC.

Note on this clone: Other DNA sequences of this sample code for an identical CDR3. The genes are TRBV18 and TRBJ1-2; no clear D. Trimming stripped 5 bases from V and 2 bases from J, with 9 bases between. The CDR3 contains 13 residues. Per germline, CDR1 KGHSH and CDR2 LQKENI. The CDR3 DNA reads as TGTGCCAGCTCAGCGGACGGGAACTATGGCTACACCTTC. Protein sequence: CASSADGNYGYTF.

The CDR3 loop is CASSPGQGTSNYGYTF. CDR3 DNA sequence: TGTGCCAGCTCACCAGGACAGGGGACCTCTAACTATGGCTACACCTTC. The chain recombines TRBV18 with TRBJ1-2; TRBD1 agrees at 9 bases. Germline values: CDR1 KGHSH, CDR2 LQKENI. V lost 2 bases and J lost 0; bases outside the gene matches: 4. The CDR3 length is 16 residues.

The chain couples TRBV5-1 to TRBJ1-1; no definite D call. The CDR3 is made up of 16 amino acids. The V end was cut by 1 base, the J end by 0 bases, with 13 bases between. The germline gives CDR1 SGHRS, CDR2 YFSETQ. As DNA, the CDR3 is TGCGCCAGCAGCTTGTCACCAGAATTCATGAACACTGAAGCTTTCTTT. Translating it yields CASSLSPEFMNTEAFF.

The count of this clone is one. The chain uses TRBV7-9 and TRBJ2-5; 11 bases line up with TRBD1. Looked up from germline, CDR1 is SEHNR and CDR2 is FQNEAQ (reference sequence). The CDR3 covers 12 residues. The ends lost 5 bases at V and 14 bases at J; junction bases unmatched: 7. CDR3 nucleotides: TGTGCCAGCAGCCCGGACAGGGGGCACGCTTACTTC. This encodes CASSPDRGHAYF.

This clone was counted a single time. This rearrangement joins TRBV28 to TRBJ1-4; possibly TRBD1 for D (5 bases). V lost 6 bases, J lost 9 bases, and 20 bases lay in between. Germline V CDR1 and CDR2: MDHEN, SYDVKM. CDR3 length equals 15 residues. The CDR3 is CASSLRGGGLKKLFF. For the CDR3, the DNA is TGTGCCAGCAGCCTTAGGGGTGGGGGTCTGAAAAAACTGTTTTTT.

CDR3 coding DNA: TGTGCCAGCAGCTTGGCCGGGCGGGAGGGCCCAGGTACGCAGTATTTT. Amino acids: CASSLAGREGPGTQYF. The chain recombines TRBV5-4 with TRBJ2-3; 9 nucleotides align to TRBD2. V trimming: 0 bases; J trimming: 8 bases; junction bases outside the gene matches: 10. Germline CDR1 and CDR2: SGHNT and YYREEE (reference sequence). This CDR3 contains 16 residues.

This chain links TRBV28 with TRBJ1-5; D unresolved. With 3 bases removed from V and 6 bases from J, the gap between germline ends came to 6 bases. The CDR3 is 12 amino acids. The germline V gene has CDR1 MDHEN and CDR2 SYDVKM. The CDR3 sequence: CASSFLSQPQHF. The CDR3 DNA reads as TGTGCCAGCAGTTTTTTGAGTCAGCCCCAGCATTTT.

The V call is TRBV11-2, the J call TRBJ2-1, with TRBD2 matching over 8 bases. J gave up 13 bases and V 1 base, and 9 bases lay outside the gene matches. Germline lookup yields CDR1 SGHAT and CDR2 FQNNGV. The CDR3 runs 14 residues. This CDR3 is CASSLALAGRSQFF. CDR3 sequence (DNA): TGTGCCAGCAGCTTAGCGCTAGCGGGCAGGTCCCAGTTCTTC.

The chain is built from TRBV28 and TRBJ2-7; D possibly matches TRBD1 or TRBD2 (5 bases each). Deletions cut 6 bases from V and 3 bases from J, with 18 bases between. The CDR3 covers 15 residues. Germline V gene sequence: CDR1 MDHEN, CDR2 SYDVKM. This CDR3 reads CASSNTGTLIYEQYF. The CDR3 bases are TGTGCCAGCAGCAATACCGGGACGCTGATCTACGAGCAGTACTTC.

V usage is TRBV29-1 and J usage is TRBJ2-7, with 12 bases lining up with TRBD2. The CDR3 length is 17 residues. Germline V gene data show CDR1 as SQVTM and CDR2 as ANQGSEA. The CDR3 nucleotides read TGCAGGTCGGGGGGCCGGGCTAGCGGGAGGGCCAAGTACGAGCAGTACTTC. It specifies CRSGGRASGRAKYEQYF.